Described below is a single TCR beta chain sequence and its context. This entry is derived from a study of long-term antiretroviral therapy in people with HIV. The germline CDR1 and CDR2 sequences are PRHDT and FYEKMQ (reference sequence). V was pared by 5 bases and J by 4 bases, with 14 bases of the junction left unmatched. The CDR3 has 17 residues. Version v3.0 of the immunoSEQ assay ran at survey level. The repertoire was sequenced with immunoSEQ multiplex PCR; TCRdb's copy has only in-frame clones and lacks some. The sample lists over 20,000 clones; roughly 88% were seen once. The chain joins TRBV13 to TRBJ1-2; 9 nucleotides agree with TRBD1. The TCR sequence derives from a man aged 55 to 70 with HIV. Sample: unsorted PBMCs, taken 0.6 years after starting antiretroviral therapy. CDR3 sequence reads: CASSEPGQGVVVYGYTF. The CDR3 DNA is TGTGCCAGCAGCGAACCGGGACAGGGAGTCGTAGTCTATGGCTACACCTTC.